This entry describes one T cell receptor (beta chain). V shed 4 bases and J 1 base; nucleotides not matched to a gene: 6. CDR1 LNHDA and CDR2 SQIVND come from the germline V gene (reference sequence). This CDR3 comprises 15 residues. The source of the sample is a study of blood T cell repertoires in COVID-19. Assay used: immunoSEQ multiplex PCR; TCRdb lists only in-frame clones, some missing. The sample has 45,000 to 60,000 clones, 84% seen once; the top ten hold around 10%. The V call is TRBV19, the J call TRBJ1-2; 7 nucleotides align to TRBD1. The specimen was peripheral blood. The TCR was taken from a man aged 80 or over with COVID-19, enrolled during active disease. CDR3 DNA: TGTGCCAGTAGTACCGGGACAGCTCTTAACTATGGCTACACCTTC. It yields the protein CASSTGTALNYGYTF.